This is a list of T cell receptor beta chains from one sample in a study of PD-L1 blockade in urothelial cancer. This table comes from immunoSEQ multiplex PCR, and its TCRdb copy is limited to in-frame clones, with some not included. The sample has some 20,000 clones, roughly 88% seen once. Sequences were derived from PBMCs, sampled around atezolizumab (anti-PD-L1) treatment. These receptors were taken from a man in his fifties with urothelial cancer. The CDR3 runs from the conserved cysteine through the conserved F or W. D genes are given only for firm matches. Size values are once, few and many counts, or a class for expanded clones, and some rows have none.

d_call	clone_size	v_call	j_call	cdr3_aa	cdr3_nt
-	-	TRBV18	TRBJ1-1	CASSRGRTEAFF	TGTGCCAGCTCACGAGGGAGGACTGAAGCTTTCTTT
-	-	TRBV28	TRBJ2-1	CASSRASSYNEQFF	TGTGCCAGCAGCAGGGCGAGCTCCTACAATGAGCAGTTCTTC
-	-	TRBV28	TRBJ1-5	CASSPRISYSNQPQHF	TGTGCCAGCAGCCCGAGAATTAGCTATAGCAATCAGCCCCAGCATTTT
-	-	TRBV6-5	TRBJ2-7	CASRTAYEQYF	TGTGCCAGCAGGACAGCATACGAGCAGTACTTC
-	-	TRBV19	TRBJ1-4	CASSPGVANEKLFF	TGTGCCAGTAGTCCCGGGGTGGCTAATGAAAAACTGTTTTTT
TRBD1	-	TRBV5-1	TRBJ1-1	CASSISGTGGREAFF	TGCGCCAGCAGCATATCCGGGACAGGGGGCAGGGAAGCTTTCTTT
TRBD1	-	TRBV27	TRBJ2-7	CASSLLGTGGDEQYF	TGTGCCAGCAGTTTATTAGGGACAGGGGGCGACGAGCAGTACTTC
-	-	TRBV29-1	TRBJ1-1	CSGSRDSEAFF	TGCAGCGGATCACGGGACTCTGAAGCTTTCTTT
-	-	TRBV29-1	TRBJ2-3	CSVEWELRADTQYF	TGCAGCGTTGAATGGGAGTTGCGAGCAGATACGCAGTATTTT
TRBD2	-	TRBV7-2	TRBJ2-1	CASSKAGGLYNEQFF	TGTGCCAGCAGCAAAGCGGGAGGTCTCTACAATGAGCAGTTCTTC
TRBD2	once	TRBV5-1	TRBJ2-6	CASSLGLAGGPGANVLTF	TGCGCCAGCAGCTTGGGGTTAGCGGGAGGGCCTGGGGCCAACGTCCTGACTTTC
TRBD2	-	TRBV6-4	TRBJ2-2	CASSDSGGRKGGELFF	TGTGCCAGCAGTGATAGCGGGGGGAGGAAGGGCGGGGAGCTGTTTTTT
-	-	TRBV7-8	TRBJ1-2	CASSLVPQGQYGYTF	TGTGCCAGCAGCTTAGTACCGCAGGGCCAGTATGGCTACACCTTC
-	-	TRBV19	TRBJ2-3	CASSIGGGGTDTQYF	TGTGCCAGTAGTATTGGAGGGGGCGGCACAGATACGCAGTATTTT
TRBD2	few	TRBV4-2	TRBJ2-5	CASSQGPAAGGQETQYF	TGTGCCAGCAGCCAAGGGCCCGCAGCGGGGGGGCAAGAGACCCAGTACTTC
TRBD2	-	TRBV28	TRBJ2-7	CATTGQRTSGSLYEQYF	TGTGCCACAACAGGACAGCGGACTAGCGGGAGTTTATACGAGCAGTACTTC
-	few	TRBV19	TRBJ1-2	CASTKSGVGYGYTF	TGTGCCAGTACGAAGTCCGGGGTAGGCTATGGCTACACCTTC
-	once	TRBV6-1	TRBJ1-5	CASSEAAGQPQHF	TGTGCCAGCAGTGAAGCGGCTGGTCAGCCCCAGCATTTT
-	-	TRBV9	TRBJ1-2	CASSVAGGENGYTF	TGTGCCAGCAGCGTAGCAGGAGGGGAGAATGGCTACACCTTC
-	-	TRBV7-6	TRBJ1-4	CASSPDRATNEKLFF	TGTGCCAGCAGCCCGGACAGAGCAACTAATGAAAAACTGTTTTTT
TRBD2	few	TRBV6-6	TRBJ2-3	CASSYSAERGGDTQYF	TGTGCCAGCAGTTACTCGGCCGAGCGGGGAGGAGATACGCAGTATTTT
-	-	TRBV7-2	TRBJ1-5	CASSLTSGQPQHF	TGTGCCAGCAGCTTGACTTCGGGTCAGCCCCAGCATTTT
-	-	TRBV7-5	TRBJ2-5	CARSYRVQEETQYF	TGTGCCAGAAGCTACAGGGTCCAGGAAGAGACCCAGTACTTC
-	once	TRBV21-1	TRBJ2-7	CASSKATGTYEQYF	TGTGCCAGCAGCAAGGCAACGGGGACCTACGAGCAGTACTTC
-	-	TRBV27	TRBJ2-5	CASREQAYQETQYF	TGTGCCAGCCGAGAACAGGCGTACCAAGAGACCCAGTACTTC
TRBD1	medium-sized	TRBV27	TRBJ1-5	CASSPWDSHQPQHF	TGTGCCAGCAGTCCGTGGGACAGCCATCAGCCCCAGCATTTT
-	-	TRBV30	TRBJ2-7	CAWERAYEQYF	TGTGCCTGGGAGAGGGCGTACGAGCAGTACTTC
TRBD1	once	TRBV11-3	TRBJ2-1	CASSLGPSRTGEYEQFF	TGTGCCAGCAGCTTAGGACCCTCTCGGACAGGAGAATATGAGCAGTTCTTC
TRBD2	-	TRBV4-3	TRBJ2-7	CASSREGSGRASYEQYF	TGCGCCAGCAGCCGAGAGGGGAGCGGGAGGGCCTCCTACGAGCAGTACTTC
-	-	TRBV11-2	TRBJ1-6	CASSLGLSYNSPFHF	TGTGCCAGCAGCTTGGGGCTCAGCTATAATTCACCCTTCCACTTT
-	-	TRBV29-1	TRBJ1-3	CSVELGGDGNTIYF	TGCAGCGTTGAACTCGGAGGGGACGGAAACACCATATATTTT
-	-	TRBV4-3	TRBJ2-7	CASSQTVLGTYEQYF	TGCGCCAGCAGCCAAACAGTGCTTGGAACCTACGAGCAGTACTTC